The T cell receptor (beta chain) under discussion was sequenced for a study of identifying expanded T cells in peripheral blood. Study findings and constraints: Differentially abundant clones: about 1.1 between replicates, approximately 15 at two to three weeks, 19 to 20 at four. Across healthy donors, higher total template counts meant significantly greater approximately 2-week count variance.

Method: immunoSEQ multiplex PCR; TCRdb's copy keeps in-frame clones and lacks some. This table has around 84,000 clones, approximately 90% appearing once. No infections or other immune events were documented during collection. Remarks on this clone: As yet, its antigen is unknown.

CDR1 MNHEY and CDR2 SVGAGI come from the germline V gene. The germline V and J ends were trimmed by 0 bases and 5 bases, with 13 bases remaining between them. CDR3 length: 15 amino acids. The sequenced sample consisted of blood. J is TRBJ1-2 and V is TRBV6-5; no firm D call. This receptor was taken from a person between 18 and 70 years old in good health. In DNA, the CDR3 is TGTGCCAGCAGTTACTCGAGAGACGGCCCATATGGCTACACCTTC. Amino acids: CASSYSRDGPYGYTF.